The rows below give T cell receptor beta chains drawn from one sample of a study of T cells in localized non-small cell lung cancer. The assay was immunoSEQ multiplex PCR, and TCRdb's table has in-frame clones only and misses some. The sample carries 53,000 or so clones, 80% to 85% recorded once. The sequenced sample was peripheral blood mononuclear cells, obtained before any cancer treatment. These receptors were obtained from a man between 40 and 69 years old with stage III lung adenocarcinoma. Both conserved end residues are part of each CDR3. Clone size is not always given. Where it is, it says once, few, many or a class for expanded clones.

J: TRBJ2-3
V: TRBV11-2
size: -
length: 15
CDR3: CASSLEGRASDTQYF

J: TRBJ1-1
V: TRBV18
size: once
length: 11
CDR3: CASSGNTEAFF

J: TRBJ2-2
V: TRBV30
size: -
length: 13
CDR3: CAWSKGGDGKLFF

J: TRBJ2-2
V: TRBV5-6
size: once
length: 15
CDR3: CASSLETGNTGELFF

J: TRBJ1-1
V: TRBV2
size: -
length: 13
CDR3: CASSEQGRGEAFF

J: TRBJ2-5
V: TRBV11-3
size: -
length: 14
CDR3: CASSLTGAPGAQYF

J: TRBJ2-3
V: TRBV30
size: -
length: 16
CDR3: CSPRGGVDSGTDTQYF

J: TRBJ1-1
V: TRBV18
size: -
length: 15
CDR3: CASSPGTGRNTEAFF

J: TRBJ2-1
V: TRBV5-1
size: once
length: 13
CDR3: CASSPGQGVEQFF

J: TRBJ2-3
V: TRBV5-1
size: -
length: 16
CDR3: CASSLGTSGGPDTQYF

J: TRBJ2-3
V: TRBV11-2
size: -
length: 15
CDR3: CASSFGTQETDTQYF

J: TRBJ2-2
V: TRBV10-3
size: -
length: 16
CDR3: CAIKGSGGFRSGELFF

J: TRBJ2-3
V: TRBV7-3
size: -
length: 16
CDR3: CASSLTSGSGTDTQYF

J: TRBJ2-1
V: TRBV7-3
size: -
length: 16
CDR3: CASSLTPTGGLNEQFF

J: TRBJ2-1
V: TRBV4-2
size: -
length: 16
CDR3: CASSPNIGLSYNEQFF

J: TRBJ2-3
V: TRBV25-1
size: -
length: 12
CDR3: CASRPEGGTQYF

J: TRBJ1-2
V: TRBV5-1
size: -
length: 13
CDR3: CASSLGTDYGYTF

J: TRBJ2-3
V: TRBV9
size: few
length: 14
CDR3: CASSVGRESDTQYF

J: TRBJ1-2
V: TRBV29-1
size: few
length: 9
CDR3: CSVGDGYTF

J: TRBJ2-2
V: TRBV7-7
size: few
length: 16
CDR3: CASSSGQGVNTGELFF

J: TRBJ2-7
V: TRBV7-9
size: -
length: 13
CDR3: CASSPTGKDEQYF

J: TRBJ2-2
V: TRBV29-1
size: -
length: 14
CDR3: CSVRAGANTGELFF

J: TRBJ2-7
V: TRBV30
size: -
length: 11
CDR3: CAWSSFYEQYF

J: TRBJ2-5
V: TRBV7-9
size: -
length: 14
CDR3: CASSLSLGKETQYF

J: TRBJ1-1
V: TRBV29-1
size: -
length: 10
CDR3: CSVGDPEAFF

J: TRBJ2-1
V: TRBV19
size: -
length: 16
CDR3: CASRKVAGVVFDEQFF

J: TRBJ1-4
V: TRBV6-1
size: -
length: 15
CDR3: CASIPGQPRGEKLFF

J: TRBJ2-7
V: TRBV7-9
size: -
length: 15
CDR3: CASSYSGQGTYEQYF

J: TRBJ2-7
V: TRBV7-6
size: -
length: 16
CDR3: CASSLGPGQGPYEQYF

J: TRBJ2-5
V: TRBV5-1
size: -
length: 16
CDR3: CASSPTVGQAQETQYF

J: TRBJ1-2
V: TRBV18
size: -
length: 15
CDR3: CASSPSGTGIEGYTF

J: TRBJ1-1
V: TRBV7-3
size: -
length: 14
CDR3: CASSLSTRHTEAFF

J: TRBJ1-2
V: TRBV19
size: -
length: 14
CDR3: CASSIRSIRYGYTF

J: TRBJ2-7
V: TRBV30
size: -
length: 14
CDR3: CAWIPAGDRDEQYF

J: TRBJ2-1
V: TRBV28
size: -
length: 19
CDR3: CASTPVSRTGSSSYNEQFF

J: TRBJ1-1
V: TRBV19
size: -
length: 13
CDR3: CASIRAPGTEAFF

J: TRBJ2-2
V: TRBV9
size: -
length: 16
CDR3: CASNSRLQWDTGELFF

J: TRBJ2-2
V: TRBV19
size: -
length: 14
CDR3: CATKGGRNTGELFF

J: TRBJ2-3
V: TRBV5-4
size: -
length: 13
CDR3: CATTRGAADTQYF

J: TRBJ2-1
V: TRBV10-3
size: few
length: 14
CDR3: CAIRPSKGGNEQFF

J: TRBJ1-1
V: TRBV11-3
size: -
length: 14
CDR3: CASSFGQGYTEAFF

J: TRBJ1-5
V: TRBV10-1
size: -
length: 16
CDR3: CASSESRRGRNQPQHF

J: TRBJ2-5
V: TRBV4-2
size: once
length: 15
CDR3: CASSQDGGNAETQYF

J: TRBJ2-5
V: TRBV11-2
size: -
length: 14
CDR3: CASTPVMGQETQYF

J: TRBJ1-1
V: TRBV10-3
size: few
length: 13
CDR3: CAISESGGTEAFF

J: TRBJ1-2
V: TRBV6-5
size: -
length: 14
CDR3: CASNPGGGSYGYTF

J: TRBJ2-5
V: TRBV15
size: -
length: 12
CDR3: CATSRDVETQYF

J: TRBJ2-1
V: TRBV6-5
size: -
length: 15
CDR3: CASRAPGLVYSEQFF

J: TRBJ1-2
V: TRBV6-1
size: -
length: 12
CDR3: CASSADTPGYTF

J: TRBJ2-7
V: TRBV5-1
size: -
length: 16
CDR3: CASSLAQGAIMYEQYF

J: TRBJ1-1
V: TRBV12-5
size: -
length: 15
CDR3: CASGSFQGRDTEAFF

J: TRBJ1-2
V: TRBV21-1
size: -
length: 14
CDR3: CASSSSPPEDGYTF